This TCR beta chain was sequenced for a study of cytotoxic CD8 clonotypes in ibrutinib-treated CLL. Looking at the study overall: The patients, about a dozen relapsed/refractory and about 14 treatment-naive, included about 18 who were IGHV unmutated. Study-level results: Clonality increased at ibrutinib response and stayed stable in sustained remission. At progression, however, it fell back toward baseline.

Remarks on this clone: As yet, its antigen is unknown.

The CDR3 loop spans 14 amino acids. Germline V lookup: CDR1 MNHNY, CDR2 SVGAGI (reference sequence). V gave up 3 bases and J gave up 0 bases, with 9 bases separating them. Deep sequencing aimed at 1 in 200,000 to 1 in 1 million T cells' resolution. The method was immunoSEQ multiplex PCR; TCRdb's version includes in-frame clones alone and lacks a portion of them. The sample includes around 60,000 clones, roughly 70% of them seen just once. The sample was PBMCs, taken after 12 months of ibrutinib treatment. The chain joins TRBV6-6 to TRBJ2-7; possibly TRBD2 for D (6 bases). This sequence originates from a human donor with chronic lymphocytic leukemia. The CDR3 loop reads CASSYSGSSYEQYF. The CDR3, as DNA: TGTGCCAGCAGTTATAGCGGAAGCTCCTACGAGCAGTACTTC.